The T cell receptor (beta chain) described here comes from a study of stem cell transplantation in POMP-related autoinflammatory disease. Study-level background: The study hypothesized thymoproteasome defects skew the TRB repertoire via impaired CD8+ selection. Before transplant: CD4+ naive skewing, low CD8+ proportions, reduced cytokine secretion.

The assay was immunoSEQ multiplex PCR, and TCRdb's table has in-frame clones only and misses some. The sample records roughly 68,000 clones, roughly 91% being singletons. With regard to this clone: Its specificity is not known.

Germline CDR1 and CDR2: SGHVS and FQNEAQ. This CDR3 spans 15 amino acids. V lost 5 bases and J lost 4; bases outside the gene matches: 4. General study points: A trend toward lower repertoire diversity and greater clonality appeared in every analyzed T-cell subset of PRAID patients. Fewer unique TRB V-J gene pairings were identified in patients with PRAID.

The source material was CD4+ T cells from PBMCs, sampled after stem cell transplantation. The chain couples TRBV7-8 to TRBJ1-5; TRBD1 matches 11 bases. This TCR derives from a human patient with POMP-related autoinflammation and immune dysregulation (PRAID). A share of the T cells may be of graft donor origin. CDR3 DNA: TGTGCCAGCAGCCGGACAGGGGGCGGTAATCAGCCCCAGCATTTT. Its translation: CASSRTGGGNQPQHF.